These T cell receptor beta chains were read from a single sample in a study of blood T cell repertoires in COVID-19. Data came from immunoSEQ multiplex PCR; TCRdb stores just in-frame clones and leaves some out. The repertoire includes 65,000 to 75,000 clones, roughly 79% of them detected once, and more than 20% sits in the top ten. Sequencing was performed on peripheral blood. The receptor set was obtained from a man between 65 and 80 years old with acute or convalescent COVID-19. Both conserved end residues are part of each CDR3. The D gene is left open where the match is weak. Not all rows give a size; the values are once, few, many and, for expanded clones, a class.

TRBJ2-2,17,TRBD1,NA,TRBV5-1,CARISGTGGRGTGELFF,TGCGCCAGGATTTCCGGGACAGGGGGCCGAGGGACCGGGGAGCTGTTTTTT
TRBJ1-1,15,TRBD1,NA,TRBV5-1,CASSLWTGQHTEAFF,TGCGCCAGCAGCTTATGGACAGGGCAGCACACTGAAGCTTTCTTT
TRBJ2-7,14,NA,NA,TRBV21-1,CPGLAGRRAYEQYF,TGTCCGGGACTAGCGGGACGCAGGGCGTACGAGCAGTACTTC
TRBJ1-6,14,NA,NA,TRBV11-2,CASSLAGRNSPLHF,TGTGCCAGCAGCTTAGCAGGGAGGAATTCACCCCTCCACTTT
TRBJ2-1,15,TRBD1,NA,TRBV3-1/TRBV3-2,CASSPRDRAYNEQFF,TGTGCCAGCAGCCCTAGGGACAGGGCCTACAATGAGCAGTTCTTC
TRBJ1-4,14,NA,NA,TRBV15,CATSRDRGAEKLFF,TGTGCCACCAGCAGAGACAGGGGCGCGGAAAAACTGTTTTTT
TRBJ2-7,17,TRBD2,many,TRBV7-7,CASSWVPWREGAYEQYF,TGTGCTAGCAGCTGGGTACCATGGCGGGAGGGGGCCTACGAGCAGTACTTC
TRBJ1-3,17,TRBD1,few,TRBV28,CASSPPFETGYGNTIYF,TGTGCCAGCAGTCCCCCGTTTGAGACAGGGTATGGAAACACCATATATTTT
TRBJ2-7,16,TRBD2,NA,TRBV7-2,CASSLAELAGGYEQYF,TGTGCCAGCAGCTTAGCAGAACTAGCGGGAGGCTACGAGCAGTACTTC
TRBJ2-4,15,NA,NA,TRBV7-9,CASSLSVGGKNIQYF,TGTGCCAGCAGCTTATCGGTGGGAGGCAAAAACATTCAGTACTTC
TRBJ2-5,18,TRBD2,NA,TRBV3-1/TRBV3-2,CASSPPVAGLAGAETQYF,TGTGCCAGCAGCCCCCCTGTCGCGGGACTAGCGGGAGCAGAGACCCAGTACTTC
TRBJ2-7,20,TRBD2,NA,TRBV28,CASSLGLPTSGRGTGYEQYF,TGTGCCAGCAGTTTAGGTCTACCGACTAGCGGGAGGGGGACAGGGTACGAGCAGTACTTC
TRBJ2-3,13,NA,NA,TRBV7-3,CASSITRTDTQYF,TGTGCCAGCAGTATAACACGCACAGATACGCAGTATTTT
TRBJ1-4,14,NA,NA,TRBV7-8,CASSPGVRGEKLFF,TGTGCCAGCAGCCCAGGCGTTAGGGGTGAAAAACTGTTTTTT
TRBJ2-1,17,TRBD2,once,TRBV11-2,CASSPNAGVSSYNEQFF,TGTGCCAGCAGCCCAAACGCGGGAGTTAGCTCCTACAATGAGCAGTTCTTC
TRBJ1-2,15,TRBD1,NA,TRBV19,CASSTQGEANYGYTF,TGTGCCAGTAGTACGCAGGGGGAAGCTAACTATGGCTACACCTTC
TRBJ2-7,16,TRBD2,NA,TRBV4-3,CASSQDPLAGAYEQYF,TGCGCCAGCAGCCAAGATCCCCTGGCGGGGGCCTACGAGCAGTACTTC
TRBJ2-2,13,NA,NA,TRBV28,CASSPSRGGELFF,TGTGCCAGCAGCCCCAGTAGGGGGGGGGAGCTGTTTTTT
TRBJ2-1,17,NA,NA,TRBV10-3,CAISSLRDPAGYNEQFF,TGTGCCATCAGCTCCCTCCGGGATCCCGCTGGGTACAATGAGCAGTTCTTC
TRBJ1-1,13,NA,few,TRBV28,CASSSHMNTEAFF,TGTGCCAGCAGTTCTCACATGAACACTGAAGCTTTCTTT
TRBJ1-1,13,TRBD1,few,TRBV11-2,CASSLATGAEAFF,TGTGCCAGCAGCTTAGCCACAGGGGCTGAAGCTTTCTTT
TRBJ1-1,16,TRBD1,NA,TRBV28,CASSPPQGKGNTEAFF,TGTGCCAGCAGTCCCCCACAGGGGAAGGGAAACACTGAAGCTTTCTTT